This T cell receptor (beta chain) was retrieved from a study of blood T cell repertoires in COVID-19. The V segment lost 5 bases and the J segment 2 bases; nucleotides outside the gene matches: 2. Per the germline V gene, CDR1 is KGHDR and CDR2 is SFDVKD. The CDR3 totals 15 residues. Authors' methods: Reference gene primer amplification gave nucleated cell count estimates. The data were produced by immunoSEQ multiplex PCR, yet TCRdb's version contains in-frame clones alone and is incomplete. V, J and clone size are taken as reported in that table, and D and trimming were inferred from the DNA itself. The data show roughly 100,000 clones, about four fifths seen once.

The rearrangement joins TRBV24-1 to TRBJ2-1, with 10 nucleotides matching TRBD2. Material: peripheral blood. The sequence came from an elderly woman with acute or convalescent COVID-19. The CDR3 loop is CATSVLAGAYNEQFF. Here the CDR3 DNA reads TGTGCCACCAGTGTCCTAGCGGGGGCCTACAATGAGCAGTTCTTC.